The 8 T cell receptor beta chains given below trace back to one sample, sequenced in a study of CD8+ T cells in alopecia areata. Extraction and reverse transcription of RNA yielded cDNA as the sequencing template. Clones were sequenced by immunoSEQ multiplex PCR, and TCRdb holds only the in-frame ones, with some missing. The data show under 350,000 clones, with over 45% seen just once and approximately 2% held by the top ten. Treatment reported: oral pan-JAK inhibitor, 5-10 mg twice daily. Source: CD4+ T cells sorted from blood, taken at week 24, from a patient treated with tofacitinib. These receptors all stem from a human donor with alopecia areata.

Only one count was recorded for this clone. The chain recombines TRBV7-3 with TRBJ2-7, with D possibly being TRBD1 (5 bases). Germline-derived CDR1 and CDR2 are SGHTA and FQGTGA. This CDR3 is built from 13 residues. Trimming left V 0 bases short and J 6 bases short, with 9 bases between. The CDR3 nucleotides are TGTGCCAGCAGCTTAACCTACCAGGGCGAGCAGTACTTC. Translated: CASSLTYQGEQYF.

This clone was found a few times. J is TRBJ2-1 and V is TRBV4-3, with TRBD2 matching 8 bases. J lost 4 bases, V lost 0 bases, and 5 bases had no gene match. Germline-derived CDR1 and CDR2 are LGHNA and YSLEER. The CDR3 is 16 amino acids. The CDR3: CASSQERVAGYNEQFF. The DNA of the CDR3 is TGCGCCAGCAGCCAAGAGCGGGTAGCGGGGTACAATGAGCAGTTCTTC.

This clone was seen more than once but under ten times. This chain uses TRBV29-1 with TRBJ2-3, with 7 bases aligning to TRBD1. V lost 1 base, J lost 3 bases, and 4 bases stayed unmatched. CDR1 and CDR2 from the germline V gene are SQVTM and ANQGSEA. The length of the CDR3 is 14 residues. Here the CDR3 DNA reads TGCAGCGTTGAAGGCCAGGGGGATACAGATACGCAGTATTTT. Amino acids: CSVEGQGDTDTQYF.

This clone has a handful of counts. V usage is TRBV10-3 and J usage is TRBJ1-5; the D is unclear. CDR3 length: 12 residues. V dropped 4 bases and J dropped 5 bases, with 6 bases sitting between them. The germline V gene encodes CDR1 ENHRY and CDR2 SYGVKD. This chain's CDR3 is CAISGRDQPQHF. As DNA, the CDR3 is TGTGCCATCAGTGGGCGGGATCAGCCCCAGCATTTT.

This chain links TRBV10-3 with TRBJ2-5; 9 nucleotides agree with TRBD2. Germline V gives CDR1 ENHRY, CDR2 SYGVKD. Trimming removed 9 bases from V and 2 bases from J; junction bases left unmatched: 4. The CDR3 spans 13 residues. The CDR3 nucleotides are TGTGCCATGTCAGCGGGGGGTCAAGAGACCCAGTACTTC. This sequence encodes CAMSAGGQETQYF.

This sequence joins TRBV29-1 and TRBJ2-1, with 15 bases fitting TRBD2. With 7 bases clipped from V and 4 bases from J, the junction kept 8 bases outside the gene matches. This CDR3 spans 16 amino acids. Germline loops: CDR1 SQVTM, CDR2 ANQGSEA. CDR3 protein: CSGDGTSGGIYNEQFF. CDR3 nucleotides: TGCAGCGGAGATGGGACTAGCGGGGGGATATACAATGAGCAGTTCTTC.

In this sample, this clone turned up a few times. The gene calls are TRBV7-2 and TRBJ1-1; 8 bases agree with TRBD1. The CDR3 runs to 12 residues. Germline V gene data show CDR1 as SGHTA and CDR2 as FQGNSA. With V trimmed by 5 bases and J by 11 bases, 7 bases remained unmatched. The CDR3 protein is CASSEIWTGAFF. DNA of the CDR3: TGTGCCAGCAGCGAGATCTGGACAGGGGCTTTCTTT.

Written as DNA, the CDR3 is TGTGCCAGCAGCCGACCGGGACTCCACTACGAGCAGTACTTC. This translates into CASSRPGLHYEQYF. The chain has TRBV11-2 and TRBJ2-7, with D perhaps TRBD2 (6 bases). The CDR3 is 14 amino acids. Trimming cost V 5 bases and J 3 bases, with 14 bases left between them. Germline CDR1 SGHAT, CDR2 FQNNGV.